Below, one TCR beta chain is given with its context. This sample is drawn from a study of blood T cell repertoires in COVID-19. Looking at the study overall: From the United States, Italy and Spain came samples of acute and convalescent COVID-19.

Clones were sequenced by immunoSEQ multiplex PCR, and TCRdb holds only the in-frame ones, with some missing. The sample lists approximately 200,000 clones; roughly 80% were seen once. CDR3 size: 17 residues. Germline values: CDR1 MDHEN, CDR2 SYDVKM. V was clipped by 3 bases and J by 5 bases; unmatched bases: 13. The sequenced material came from peripheral blood. The sequence was collected from a man in his sixties with active or convalescent COVID-19. The V call is TRBV28, the J call TRBJ1-5; 7 bases line up with TRBD1. The CDR3 loop is CASSLIRGGQDYQPQHF. The CDR3 DNA sequence: TGTGCCAGCAGTTTGATTCGGGGAGGACAGGACTATCAGCCCCAGCATTTT.